A single sample gave rise to the 19 T cell receptor beta chains below, sequenced in a study of OX40 agonist ivuxolimab in advanced cancers. Sequencing used immunoSEQ multiplex PCR; TCRdb keeps in-frame clones, though not all of them. The sample holds about 110,000 clones, approximately 89% seen once. Sequenced material: CD4+ or CD8+ T cells sorted from blood, taken in a trial of the OX40 agonist ivuxolimab. The receptors were gathered from an adult with an advanced solid tumor such as melanoma, head and neck, liver or kidney cancer.

The chain employs TRBV11-2 and TRBJ2-1; TRBD2 aligns across 12 bases. CDR1 is SGHAT and CDR2 is FQNNGV in the germline V gene. Trimming at V came to 1 base and at J to 6 bases, leaving 7 bases not matched to a gene. There are 17 residues in the CDR3. The CDR3 sequence is CASSLGASGGAPNEQFF. The CDR3 DNA is TGTGCCAGCAGCTTAGGGGCTAGCGGGGGGGCCCCCAATGAGCAGTTCTTC.

This sequence joins TRBV7-9 and TRBJ1-1; D remains unclear. Trimming pared 1 base from V and 6 bases from J, leaving 6 bases between. Germline CDR1 is SEHNR and CDR2 is FQNEAQ (reference sequence). CDR3 length: 12 amino acids. The CDR3 loop reads CASSLDVSEAFF. The CDR3, as DNA: TGTGCCAGCAGCTTAGATGTTTCTGAAGCTTTCTTT.

The chain employs TRBV19 and TRBJ1-2; D is perhaps TRBD1 (6 bases). Trimming removed 7 bases from V and 4 bases from J, with 7 bases in between. The germline gives CDR1 LNHDA, CDR2 SQIVND (reference sequence). The CDR3 runs to 11 residues. CDR3 region: CASTTGYGYTF. The CDR3 region has the DNA TGTGCCAGTACGACAGGCTATGGCTACACCTTC. Variable domain in full (rest from reference TRBV19 and TRBJ1-2): DGGITQSPKYLFRKEGQNVTLSCEQNLNHDAMYWYRQDPGQGLRLIYYSQIVNDFQKGDIAEGYSVSREKKESFPLTVTSAQKNPTAFYLCASTTGYGYTFGSGTRLTVV.

This chain joins TRBV11-2 and TRBJ2-5; 7 nucleotides agree with TRBD1. V was clipped by 3 bases and J by 6 bases; unmatched bases: 4. The V gene's germline CDR1 is SGHAT and CDR2 FQNNGV. The CDR3 is 13 residues long. For the CDR3, the DNA is TGTGCCAGCAGCTTCTCACAGGGGCAGACCCAGTACTTC. Protein: CASSFSQGQTQYF. Full variable domain (remainder filled in from reference TRBV11-2 and TRBJ2-5): EAGVAQSPRYKIIEKRQSVAFWCNPISGHATLYWYQQILGQGPKLLIQFQNNGVVDDSQLPKDRFSAERLKGVDSTLKIQPAKLEDSAVYLCASSFSQGQTQYFGPGTRLLVL.

This rearrangement joins TRBV7-3 to TRBJ2-1; 10 positions match TRBD1. Trimming removed 5 bases from V and 8 bases from J; junction bases left unmatched: 9. The CDR3 covers 15 residues. CDR1 SGHTA and CDR2 FQGTGA come from the germline V gene. CDR3 coding DNA: TGTGCCAGCAGCATACAGACAGGGGGCTTGGATGAGCAGTTCTTC. This codes for CASSIQTGGLDEQFF.

The chain combines TRBV7-8 with TRBJ2-1; 11 bases line up with TRBD2. Germline trimming cut 1 base from V and 4 bases from J; bases unmatched to any gene: 6. CDR3 size: 17 residues. Germline CDR1 and CDR2: SGHVS and FQNEAQ. CDR3 region: CASSLGSGRAVYNEQFF. The CDR3 DNA sequence: TGTGCCAGCAGCTTAGGTAGCGGGAGGGCCGTGTACAATGAGCAGTTCTTC.

The chain is built from TRBV7-2 and TRBJ2-3, with TRBD2 matching 16 bases. Germline CDR1 SGHTA, CDR2 FQGNSA. V was pared by 5 bases and J by 5 bases, with 7 bases of the junction left unmatched. The CDR3 totals 17 residues. The CDR3 nucleotides are TGTGCCAGCAGCCCTGGGACTAGCGGGGGGGCCATAGATACGCAGTATTTT. It translates to CASSPGTSGGAIDTQYF.

The rearrangement joins TRBV6-5 to TRBJ1-1; D gene ambiguous. In germline, CDR1 is MNHEY, CDR2 SVGAGI. V lost 4 bases and J lost 1, with 10 bases in between. The CDR3 loop spans 14 amino acids. The CDR3 sequence is CASSFPPGNTEAFF. In DNA form, the CDR3 reads TGTGCCAGCAGTTTCCCCCCAGGGAACACTGAAGCTTTCTTT.

V and J are TRBV7-9 and TRBJ1-4; D not resolved. Between the trimmed V and J ends, which lost 3 bases and 5 bases, there was a span of 10 bases. The CDR3 has 14 amino acids. The germline V gene has CDR1 SEHNR and CDR2 FQNEAQ (reference sequence). The CDR3 reads CASSFSGPNEKLFF. In DNA form, the CDR3 reads TGTGCCAGCAGCTTTTCGGGCCCCAATGAAAAACTGTTTTTT.

This clone appeared a single time. The chain carries TRBV5-1 and TRBJ1-4; the D is unclear. V lost 5 bases and J 0 bases, leaving 5 bases between the germline ends. The CDR3 loop spans 13 amino acids. CDR1 is SGHRS and CDR2 is YFSETQ in the germline V gene. As DNA, the CDR3 is TGCGCCAGCAGGGGGTCAACTAATGAAAAACTGTTTTTT. Protein sequence: CASRGSTNEKLFF.

The V call is TRBV9, the J call TRBJ2-5; D is uncertain. Deletions cut 4 bases from V and 2 bases from J, with 12 bases between. The germline V gene has CDR1 SGDLS and CDR2 YYNGEE. There are 14 residues in the CDR3. CDR3 nucleotide sequence: TGTGCCAGCAGCCCCGGGCCCTTTCAAGAGACCCAGTACTTC. Protein sequence: CASSPGPFQETQYF.

V and J are TRBV5-4 and TRBJ1-1; no reliable D call. V was pared by 0 bases and J by 0 bases, with 9 bases between. Germline V lookup: CDR1 SGHNT, CDR2 YYREEE (reference sequence). The CDR3 is made up of 15 amino acids. The CDR3 bases are TGTGCCAGCAGCTTGGACGGCACTTTGAACACTGAAGCTTTCTTT. Translation: CASSLDGTLNTEAFF.

V and J are TRBV7-3 and TRBJ2-3; D not certain. Trimming cost V 0 bases and J 1 base, with 2 bases left between them. Germline lookup yields CDR1 SGHTA and CDR2 FQGTGA. The CDR3 is made up of 13 amino acids. The CDR3: CASSLTGTDTQYF. In nucleotides, the CDR3 is TGTGCCAGCAGCTTAACGGGCACAGATACGCAGTATTTT.

V is TRBV19 and J is TRBJ2-7; 7 nucleotides agree with TRBD1. With V trimmed by 4 bases and J by 1 base, 4 bases remained unmatched. This CDR3 comprises 14 residues. Germline-derived CDR1 and CDR2 are LNHDA and SQIVND (reference sequence). The CDR3: CASSTWDSSYEQYF. The CDR3 DNA reads TGTGCCAGTAGTACATGGGACAGTTCCTACGAGCAGTACTTC.

The chain combines TRBV6-6 with TRBJ2-7; a weak D match, TRBD2 (6 bases). CDR1 MNHNY and CDR2 SVGAGI come from the germline V gene (reference sequence). The length of the CDR3 is 13 residues. Between the trimmed V and J ends, which lost 8 bases and 6 bases, there was a span of 17 bases. CDR3 in amino acids: CASGRRRAGEQYF. CDR3 in DNA: TGTGCCAGCGGGAGGAGAAGGGCAGGCGAGCAGTACTTC.

V and J are TRBV5-4 and TRBJ1-1, with D tentatively TRBD1 (6 bases). The V gene lost 0 bases and the J gene lost 4 bases, with 19 bases spanning the gap. This CDR3 has 17 amino acids. Looked up from germline, CDR1 is SGHNT and CDR2 is YYREEE (reference sequence). The CDR3 sequence is CASSLDAPGGGFTEAFF. The CDR3 DNA reads as TGTGCCAGCAGCTTGGACGCCCCCGGGGGGGGCTTCACTGAAGCTTTCTTT.

V is TRBV7-3 and J is TRBJ2-7; 8 nucleotides line up with TRBD1. The V and J ends lost 1 base and 2 bases, in that order; junction bases with no gene match: 4. The CDR3 is 15 amino acids. The germline CDR1 and CDR2 sequences are SGHTA and FQGTGA. The CDR3 DNA sequence: TGTGCCAGCAGCTTAAAACAGGGGGGTACCTACGAGCAGTACTTC. This encodes CASSLKQGGTYEQYF.

J is TRBJ2-3 and V is TRBV5-1, with 11 bases that match TRBD2. This CDR3 has 15 residues. The V gene end was trimmed by 1 base and the J gene end by 5 bases; junction bases not matched to a gene: 3. Germline V gene lookup returns CDR1 SGHRS and CDR2 YFSETQ. CDR3 sequence: CASSLTGLAEDTQYF. For the CDR3, the DNA is TGCGCCAGCAGCTTGACGGGACTAGCGGAAGATACGCAGTATTTT.

This clone was seen only a few times. This chain uses TRBV9 with TRBJ2-7; 8 positions match TRBD2. V lost 3 bases, J lost 5 bases, and 7 bases stayed unmatched. Germline V CDR1 and CDR2: SGDLS, YYNGEE. The CDR3 has 14 residues. This CDR3 reads CASSGTLGGDEQYF. Here the CDR3 DNA reads TGTGCCAGCAGCGGTACCCTCGGGGGGGACGAGCAGTACTTC.